This T cell receptor (beta chain) was captured in a study of T-cell reconstitution after alpha-beta-depleted transplantation in children. Germline V CDR1 and CDR2: SGHTA, FQGTGA. Trimming removed 0 bases from V and 2 bases from J; junction bases left unmatched: 5. There are 16 residues in the CDR3. TCRbeta library preparation incorporated unique molecular identifiers. MiXCR, applied by TCRdb to the PCR reads, yields one record per CDR3 protein. The data hold around 52,000 distinct CDR3 sequences, with 5.8% observed a single time. This clonotype was counted a few times. The rearrangement uses TRBV7-3 and TRBJ2-7, with 9 positions matching TRBD1. The sequencing used PBMCs, mostly from graft donor cells, collected 60 days after TCRalphabeta/CD19-depleted stem cell transplant. This TCR came from a female patient aged 2-15 years who had a stem cell transplant for aplastic anemia, so the T cells may come from the graft donor. The CDR3 loop reads CASSLTPGQGPYEQYF. The CDR3, as DNA: TGTGCCAGCAGCTTAACTCCGGGACAGGGACCCTACGAGCAGTACTTC.